These 25 T cell receptor beta chains were sequenced from one sample in a study of CD4 T cells in relation to SARS-CoV-2 and coronaviruses. The assay was immunoSEQ multiplex PCR, and TCRdb's table has in-frame clones only and misses some. Here the sample spans 30,000 to 45,000 clones, 77% being singletons. What these receptors recognize is not known. The sequencing input was memory CD4+ T cells from PBMCs, cultured in vitro. These TCRs come from an adult with COVID-19.

With regard to this clone: The junction differs from germline at one of its ends, possibly a read error. V is TRBV7-7 and J is TRBJ2-1; TRBD1 is a possible D gene (6 bases). The V gene's germline CDR1 is SSHAT and CDR2 FNYEAQ (reference sequence). The CDR3 is made up of 15 amino acids. CDR3: CASSLRWGRRNEQFF. The DNA of the CDR3 is TGTGCTAGCAGCTTGCGCTGGGGGCGTCGGAATGAGCAGTTCTTC.

The V and J genes are TRBV6-5 and TRBJ1-4; D may be TRBD1 (5 bases). CDR3 length: 12 residues. Per the germline V gene, CDR1 is MNHEY and CDR2 is SVGAGI. V dropped 6 bases and J dropped 8 bases, with 10 bases sitting between them. The CDR3 reads CASRGPIEKLFF. CDR3 sequence (DNA): TGTGCCAGCAGGGGGCCAATAGAAAAACTGTTTTTT.

In this sample, this clone turned up a few times. V gene TRBV21-1 combines with J gene TRBJ2-3; the table calls TRBD2, which could not be checked here. TRBV21-1 is a pseudogene locus. There are 16 residues in the CDR3. The CDR3 coding sequence is TGTGCCAGCAGCAAGTCTCTGGGACTCCCCACAGATACGCAGTATTTT. This sequence encodes CASSKSLGLPTDTQYF.

The chain carries TRBV15 and TRBJ2-5; D is perhaps TRBD2 (6 bases). Germline V gives CDR1 LNHNV, CDR2 YYDKDF (reference sequence). Trimming shortened V by 4 bases and J by 0 bases, and 12 bases separated the two germline ends. The CDR3 is made up of 15 amino acids. CDR3 loop: CATSTDTSYQETQYF. CDR3 DNA sequence: TGTGCCACCAGCACCGATACTAGCTACCAAGAGACCCAGTACTTC.

This chain uses TRBV10-3 with TRBJ1-6; weak D call: TRBD1 (6 bases). The CDR3 is made up of 15 amino acids. Germline V gene data show CDR1 as ENHRY and CDR2 as SYGVKD. The germline V and J ends were trimmed by 6 bases and 5 bases, with 14 bases remaining between them. CDR3 residues: CAISERTVNNSPLHF. DNA of the CDR3: TGTGCCATCAGCGAACGGACAGTCAATAATTCACCCCTCCACTTT.

The chain's CDR3 is CASSLLGGLAKNIQYF. In DNA form, the CDR3 reads TGTGCCAGCAGTTTGTTAGGGGGACTAGCCAAAAACATTCAGTACTTC. This sequence joins TRBV28 and TRBJ2-4; TRBD1 or TRBD2 may be the D gene (6 bases each). The CDR3 sequence is 16 residues long. Trimming cost V 3 bases and J 0 bases, with 12 bases left between them. From germline, CDR1 is MDHEN and CDR2 SYDVKM.

The gene calls are TRBV27 and TRBJ2-5; D is undetermined. The CDR3 sequence is 13 residues long. Trimming stripped 2 bases from V and 1 base from J, with 5 bases between. The germline CDR1 and CDR2 sequences are MNHEY and SMNVEV (reference sequence). CDR3 coding DNA: TGTGCCAGCAGTTTAGGGTTCCAAGAGACCCAGTACTTC. Its translation is CASSLGFQETQYF.

The chain links TRBV7-2 to TRBJ2-5; weak D call: TRBD2 (5 bases). CDR3 size: 13 residues. V shed 3 bases and J shed 5 bases, with 10 bases lying between them. Germline V CDR1 and CDR2: SGHTA, FQGNSA. In DNA form, the CDR3 reads TGTGCCAGCAGCTTGAGGGCCCGGGAGACCCAGTACTTC. This encodes CASSLRARETQYF.

This chain uses TRBV29-1 with TRBJ2-7, with TRBD2 matching over 10 bases. The CDR3 is made up of 14 amino acids. CDR1 and CDR2 (germline): SQVTM, ANQGSEA. The junction had 6 bases not matched to a gene; V was cut back by 6 bases and J by 1 base. CDR3 in amino acids: CSVIRLAGSYEQYF. CDR3 sequence (DNA): TGCAGCGTCATAAGACTAGCGGGTTCCTACGAGCAGTACTTC.

This clone was picked up a small number of times. The chain links TRBV7-3 to TRBJ2-1, with TRBD2 matching over 12 bases. Germline trimming cut 0 bases from V and 8 bases from J; bases unmatched to any gene: 8. The CDR3 extends over 17 amino acids. CDR1 is SGHTA and CDR2 is FQGTGA in the germline V gene. The CDR3 DNA sequence: TGTGCCAGCAGCTTAACGGGGGGACTAGCGGGCGGGCATGAGCAGTTCTTC. Translation gives CASSLTGGLAGGHEQFF.

The rearrangement links TRBV2 to TRBJ1-2; weak D call: TRBD1 (6 bases). V lost 6 bases and J lost 2, with 13 bases in between. Germline V gene sequence: CDR1 SNHLY, CDR2 FYNNEI. This CDR3 is 14 amino acids long. The CDR3 nucleotides are TGTGCCAGCAGAGGACAGTCGGGGAACTATGGCTACACCTTC. Translated, it gives CASRGQSGNYGYTF.

The rearrangement links TRBV5-1 to TRBJ2-3, with 7 nucleotides matching TRBD2. Germline trimming cut 2 bases from V and 5 bases from J; bases unmatched to any gene: 5. CDR1 is SGHRS, CDR2 YFSETQ, per germline. The CDR3 loop spans 14 amino acids. The CDR3 DNA reads TGCGCCAGCAGCTTCGCGGGAGCCAAAGATACGCAGTATTTT. Encoded protein: CASSFAGAKDTQYF. Full variable domain (remainder filled in from reference TRBV5-1 and TRBJ2-3): KAGVTQTPRYLIKTRGQQVTLSCSPISGHRSVSWYQQTPGQGLQFLFEYFSETQRNKGNFPGRFSGRQFSNSRSEMNVSTLELGDSALYLCASSFAGAKDTQYFGPGTRLTVL.

The CDR3 loop reads CAWSVKVGQGVSGNTIYF. The CDR3 bases are TGTGCCTGGAGTGTAAAGGTTGGGCAGGGGGTGTCTGGAAACACCATATATTTT. J is TRBJ1-3 and V is TRBV30; TRBD1 agrees at 7 bases. Germline CDR1 reads GTSNPN; CDR2 reads SVGIG (reference sequence). CDR3 size: 18 residues. J lost 1 base, V lost 0 bases, and 12 bases had no gene match.

This clone appeared once. The chain couples TRBV27 to TRBJ2-1; 14 positions agree with TRBD2. Germline V lookup: CDR1 MNHEY, CDR2 SMNVEV (reference sequence). The CDR3 is 16 residues long. V was clipped by 6 bases and J by 2 bases; unmatched bases: 3. The CDR3 is CASRTGLAGAYNEQFF. CDR3 nucleotides: TGTGCCAGCAGAACGGGACTAGCGGGAGCCTACAATGAGCAGTTCTTC.

This clone has only a few counts. The V gene is TRBV29-1, the J gene TRBJ2-1; 12 bases are shared with TRBD1. V lost 5 bases to trimming and J lost 6 bases; unmatched junction nucleotides: 5. This CDR3 contains 14 residues. Germline-derived CDR1 and CDR2 are SQVTM and ANQGSEA. The CDR3 here is CSVRPGQGANEQFF. The CDR3 coding sequence is TGCAGCGTTCGACCGGGACAGGGGGCCAATGAGCAGTTCTTC.

The genes are TRBV6-6 and TRBJ2-5; a weak D match, TRBD1 (6 bases). The germline gives CDR1 MNHNY, CDR2 SVGAGI (reference sequence). The CDR3 spans 14 residues. V was trimmed by 8 bases and J by 4 bases, leaving 17 bases between them. The DNA for the CDR3 is TGTGCCAGCTGTCCGGGACAAGTTCGAGAGACCCAGTACTTC. It encodes CASCPGQVRETQYF.

This clone appeared once. This chain links TRBV7-9 with TRBJ1-3; D is unclear. Germline-derived CDR1 and CDR2 are SEHNR and FQNEAQ (reference sequence). Trimming stripped 5 bases from V and 4 bases from J, with 9 bases between. This CDR3 comprises 13 residues. CDR3 coding DNA: TGTGCCAGCAGCACGGACGTCGGAAACACCATATATTTT. This codes for CASSTDVGNTIYF.

This sequence joins TRBV5-5 and TRBJ1-2, with D possibly being TRBD1 (6 bases). This CDR3 contains 15 residues. V lost 1 base to trimming and J lost 3 bases, with 13 bases between them. Germline values: CDR1 SGHKS, CDR2 YYEKEE (reference sequence). CDR3 protein: CASSLLAGVYYGYTF. Written as DNA, the CDR3 is TGTGCCAGCAGCTTGCTCGCAGGGGTTTACTATGGCTACACCTTC.

The chain links TRBV5-4 to TRBJ2-1; the match to TRBD1 covers 12 bases. CDR1 and CDR2 from the germline V gene are SGHNT and YYREEE (reference sequence). CDR3 length: 17 amino acids. Trimming at V came to 0 bases and at J to 7 bases, leaving 8 bases not matched to a gene. Here the CDR3 DNA reads TGTGCCAGCAGCTTGGGGGACAGGGGGCGCGGTATAAATGAGCAGTTCTTC. It is translated as CASSLGDRGRGINEQFF.

This clone was counted a single time. This rearrangement joins TRBV9 to TRBJ2-3, with D unresolved. The CDR3 length is 16 residues. The ends were cut back, 4 bases at V and 0 bases at J, with 15 bases in the middle. The germline V gene encodes CDR1 SGDLS and CDR2 YYNGEE. CDR3: CASSKLGTMSTDTQYF. CDR3 bases: TGTGCCAGCAGCAAATTAGGAACGATGAGCACAGATACGCAGTATTTT. Full variable domain (outside the CDR3, taken from reference TRBV9 and TRBJ2-3): DSGVTQTPKHLITATGQRVTLRCSPRSGDLSVYWYQQSLDQGLQFLIQYYNGEERAKGNILERFSAQQFPDLHSELNLSSLELGDSALYFCASSKLGTMSTDTQYFGPGTRLTVL.

The rearrangement links TRBV19 to TRBJ2-5, with 9 bases identical to TRBD2. Germline CDR1 reads LNHDA; CDR2 reads SQIVND (reference sequence). The CDR3 loop spans 14 amino acids. Germline trimming cut 5 bases from V and 7 bases from J; bases unmatched to any gene: 8. The CDR3 reads CASSPGTSLGTQYF. CDR3 nucleotide sequence: TGTGCCAGTAGTCCTGGGACTAGCTTGGGGACCCAGTACTTC.

For the CDR3, the DNA is TGTGCCAGCAGCCAAGCTAGTACGAAGTATGAGCAGTTCTTC. Residues: CASSQASTKYEQFF. The chain is built from TRBV14 and TRBJ2-1; D remains unclear. V was pared by 1 base and J by 8 bases, with 12 bases between. The germline CDR1 and CDR2 sequences are SGHDN and FVKESK. The CDR3 is 14 amino acids.

The rearrangement uses TRBV19 and TRBJ1-5; TRBD1 matches at 7 bases. The germline CDR1 and CDR2 sequences are LNHDA and SQIVND (reference sequence). V lost 1 base, J lost 7 bases, and 10 bases stayed unmatched. The length of the CDR3 is 16 residues. This CDR3 reads CASSIGRGRFGQPQHF. CDR3 coding DNA: TGTGCCAGTAGTATAGGGAGGGGGCGCTTCGGGCAGCCCCAGCATTTT.

In this sample, this clone turned up once. This sequence joins TRBV29-1 and TRBJ1-5, with unresolved D. Per germline, CDR1 SQVTM and CDR2 ANQGSEA. Trimming pared 5 bases from V and 0 bases from J, leaving 8 bases between. The CDR3 sequence is 13 residues long. CDR3 region: CSVRLNSNQPQHF. The CDR3 nucleotides read TGCAGCGTTCGACTGAATAGCAATCAGCCCCAGCATTTT.

About this clone itself: A read error may account for a junction end that differs from germline. J is TRBJ2-1 and V is TRBV10-1, with D perhaps TRBD1 (5 bases). This CDR3 has 9 amino acids. Germline-derived CDR1 and CDR2 are WNHNN and SYGVQD (reference sequence). The CDR3 DNA is TGTGGGGCATACAATGAGCAGTTCTTC. Amino acids: CGAYNEQFF.